The clone carrying this T cell receptor beta chain showed up many times. Its antigen is not known. This specimen belongs to a study of T cell repertoires in cytomegalovirus infection. Study overall: Matching HLA type, along with CMV infection, was indicated by public TCR beta signatures.

Regarding the study as a whole: Dominant in the ex vivo response were TCR beta clonotypes restricted by HLA-C and specific for CMV.

TCRdb recomputed calls from the reads with MiXCR, one row per CDR3 protein. Here the sample spans 830,000 or so distinct CDR3 sequences, about 33% being singletons. Germline assignment: CDR1 SGHVS and CDR2 FQNEAQ. V shed 2 bases and J shed 0 bases, with 14 bases lying between them. The CDR3 totals 16 residues. This receptor was taken from a human donor in good health (CMV status not recorded). Some clones in this sample may be carry-over from other donors' samples. The chain has TRBV7-8 and TRBJ2-7, with no clear D. Sequenced here: cultured CD8+ T cells from PBMCs, sampled from culture after CMV antigen stimulation. CDR3 nucleotides: TGTGCCAGCAGCTTACCCCGAGACGGAGTCTCCTACGAGCAGTACGTC. Residues: CASSLPRDGVSYEQYV.